This TCR beta chain was sequenced during a study of beta chain features in type 1 diabetes. Study observations and caveats: It was possible that PCR favored shorter templates, equally so in patients and controls.

This CDR3 is 14 amino acids long. V gave up 1 base and J gave up 11 bases; unmatched junction bases: 6. CDR1 and CDR2 from the germline V gene are GTSNPN and SVGIG (reference sequence). A CD45RO/CCR7/CD25/CD127/CD95/CD27 panel sorted naive, central memory, regulatory and stem cell-like memory CD4+ cells. TCRB transcripts that were expressed got sequenced, as all of the isolated RNA had been reverse transcribed. Sequenced by immunoSEQ multiplex PCR; TCRdb stores in-frame clones only, minus some. The sample consists of over 150,000 clones, about 8.1% of them appearing once. This clone was seen more than once but under ten times. What it recognizes is unknown.

The chain links TRBV30 to TRBJ1-6; 9 bases line up with TRBD1. What was sequenced was central memory CD4+ T cells from blood. The receptor was isolated from a man aged 18-30 years in good health. DNA for the CDR3: TGTGCCTGGAGTGCCGGGACAGGGTTTACACCCCTCCACTTT. Residues: CAWSAGTGFTPLHF.